This T cell receptor beta chain was retrieved from a study of memory CD4+ T cells and cytomegalovirus serostatus. Study-wide results and caveats: A US-trained random forest predicted CMV serostatus with median AUC about 0.92.

Per germline, CDR1 DFQATT and CDR2 SNEGSKA (reference sequence). The V and J ends lost 3 bases and 6 bases respectively, with 6 bases between them. The CDR3 runs 11 residues. Sequenced by immunoSEQ multiplex PCR; TCRdb stores in-frame clones only, minus some. The sample includes about 41,000 clones, 79% seen only once; the top ten take about 0.79%. Single viable CD3+CD4+CD8-CD45RO+ cells were sorted as the memory CD4+ T cells. This clone was observed a handful of times. Its antigen is as yet unknown. The sequencing sample was made of memory CD4+ T cells from blood. The chain employs TRBV20-1 and TRBJ2-1; no firm D call. The receptor comes from an adult in good health and CMV-seronegative. The CDR3 nucleotides read TGCAGTGCTAGGGGCCCCAATGAGCAGTTCTTC. It codes for CSARGPNEQFF.